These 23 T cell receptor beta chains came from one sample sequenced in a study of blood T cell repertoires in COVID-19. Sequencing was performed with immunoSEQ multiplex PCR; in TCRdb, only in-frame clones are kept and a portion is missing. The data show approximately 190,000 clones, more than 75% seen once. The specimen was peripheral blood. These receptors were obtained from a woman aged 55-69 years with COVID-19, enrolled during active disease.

The chain's CDR3 is CASSLVASGGPSTDTQYF. CDR3 nucleotide sequence: TGTGCCAGCAGCTTGGTGGCTAGCGGGGGGCCTAGCACAGATACGCAGTATTTT. J is TRBJ2-3 and V is TRBV5-6; 11 nucleotides align to TRBD2. The CDR3 totals 18 residues. The germline V gene encodes CDR1 SGHDT and CDR2 YYEEEE. Trimming at V came to 0 bases and at J to 0 bases, leaving 6 bases not matched to a gene.

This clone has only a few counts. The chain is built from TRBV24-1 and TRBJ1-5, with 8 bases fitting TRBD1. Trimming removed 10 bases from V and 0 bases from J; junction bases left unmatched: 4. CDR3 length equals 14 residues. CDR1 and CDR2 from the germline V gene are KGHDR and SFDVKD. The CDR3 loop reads CATGTGFSNQPQHF. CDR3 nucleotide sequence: TGTGCCACTGGGACAGGCTTTAGCAATCAGCCCCAGCATTTT.

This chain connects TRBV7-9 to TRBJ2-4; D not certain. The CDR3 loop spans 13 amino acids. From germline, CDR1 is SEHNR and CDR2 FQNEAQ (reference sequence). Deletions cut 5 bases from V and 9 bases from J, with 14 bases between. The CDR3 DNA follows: TGTGCCAGCAGCGCAGGCAGGATCGGCATTCAGTACTTC. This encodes CASSAGRIGIQYF. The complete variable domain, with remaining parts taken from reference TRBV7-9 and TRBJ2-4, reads DTGVSQNPRHKITKRGQNVTFRCDPISEHNRLYWYRQTLGQGPEFLTYFQNEAQLEKSRLLSDRFSAERPKGSFSTLEIQRTEQGDSAMYLCASSAGRIGIQYFGAGTRLSVL.

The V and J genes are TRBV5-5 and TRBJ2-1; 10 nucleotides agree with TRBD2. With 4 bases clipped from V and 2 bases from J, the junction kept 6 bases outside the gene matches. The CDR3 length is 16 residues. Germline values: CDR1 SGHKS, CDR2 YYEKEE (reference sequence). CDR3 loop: CASSLFSGGPYNEQFF. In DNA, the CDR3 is TGTGCCAGCAGCCTTTTTAGCGGGGGGCCCTACAATGAGCAGTTCTTC.

The CDR3 nucleotides read TGTGCCAGCTCACTACTGGGACAGGCACAAGAGACCCAGTACTTC. Protein: CASSLLGQAQETQYF. This chain connects TRBV18 to TRBJ2-5; 8 nucleotides match TRBD1. The junction had 6 bases not matched to a gene; V was cut back by 4 bases and J by 2 bases. The CDR3 runs to 15 residues. Germline CDR1 reads KGHSH; CDR2 reads LQKENI.

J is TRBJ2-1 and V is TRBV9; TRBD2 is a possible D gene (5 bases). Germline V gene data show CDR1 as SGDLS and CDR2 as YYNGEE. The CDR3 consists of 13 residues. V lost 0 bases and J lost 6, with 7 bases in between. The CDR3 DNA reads TGTGCCAGCAGCGTAGGAGGGAGCAATGAGCAGTTCTTC. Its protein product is CASSVGGSNEQFF.

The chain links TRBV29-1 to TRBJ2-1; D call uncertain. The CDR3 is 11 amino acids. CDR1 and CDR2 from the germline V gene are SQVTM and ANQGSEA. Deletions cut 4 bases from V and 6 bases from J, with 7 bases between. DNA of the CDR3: TGCAGCGTTGGTCTTTCCAATGAGCAGTTCTTC. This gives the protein CSVGLSNEQFF.

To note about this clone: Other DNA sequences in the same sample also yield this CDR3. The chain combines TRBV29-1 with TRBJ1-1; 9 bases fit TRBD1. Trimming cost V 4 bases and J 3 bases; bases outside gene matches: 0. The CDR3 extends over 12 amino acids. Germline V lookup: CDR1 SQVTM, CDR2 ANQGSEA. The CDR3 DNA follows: TGCAGCGTTGGGACAGGGGACACTGAAGCTTTCTTT. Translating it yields CSVGTGDTEAFF.

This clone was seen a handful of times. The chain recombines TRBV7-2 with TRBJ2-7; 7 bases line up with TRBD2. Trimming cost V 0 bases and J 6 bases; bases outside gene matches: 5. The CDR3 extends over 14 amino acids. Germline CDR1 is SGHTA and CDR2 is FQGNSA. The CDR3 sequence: CASSLALGGFEQYF. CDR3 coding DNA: TGTGCCAGCAGCTTAGCTTTGGGGGGGTTCGAGCAGTACTTC.

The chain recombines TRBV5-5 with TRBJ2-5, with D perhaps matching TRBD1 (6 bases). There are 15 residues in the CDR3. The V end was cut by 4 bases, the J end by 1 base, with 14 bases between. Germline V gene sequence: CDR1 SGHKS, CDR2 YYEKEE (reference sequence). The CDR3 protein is CASSPSGQPQETQYF. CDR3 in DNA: TGTGCCAGCAGCCCCTCTGGACAGCCCCAAGAGACCCAGTACTTC. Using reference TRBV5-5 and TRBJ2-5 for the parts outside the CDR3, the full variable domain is DAGVTQSPTHLIKTRGQQVTLRCSPISGHKSVSWYQQVLGQGPQFIFQYYEKEERGRGNFPDRFSARQFPNYSSELNVNALLLGDSALYLCASSPSGQPQETQYFGPGTRLLVL.

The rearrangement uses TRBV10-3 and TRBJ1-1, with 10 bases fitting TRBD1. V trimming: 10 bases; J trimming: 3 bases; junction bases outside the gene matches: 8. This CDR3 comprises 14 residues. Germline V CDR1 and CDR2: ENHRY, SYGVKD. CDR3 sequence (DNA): TGTGCCACCTCCCCCGGACAGGGGGACACTGAAGCTTTCTTT. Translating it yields CATSPGQGDTEAFF.

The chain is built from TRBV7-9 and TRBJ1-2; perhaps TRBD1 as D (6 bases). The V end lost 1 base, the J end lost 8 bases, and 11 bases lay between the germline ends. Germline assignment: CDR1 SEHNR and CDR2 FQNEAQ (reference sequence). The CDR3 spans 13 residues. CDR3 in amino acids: CASSLEQGLGYTF. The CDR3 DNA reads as TGTGCCAGCAGCTTAGAACAGGGTCTAGGCTACACCTTC. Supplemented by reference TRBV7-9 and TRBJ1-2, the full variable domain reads DTGVSQNPRHKITKRGQNVTFRCDPISEHNRLYWYRQTLGQGPEFLTYFQNEAQLEKSRLLSDRFSAERPKGSFSTLEIQRTEQGDSAMYLCASSLEQGLGYTFGSGTRLTVV.

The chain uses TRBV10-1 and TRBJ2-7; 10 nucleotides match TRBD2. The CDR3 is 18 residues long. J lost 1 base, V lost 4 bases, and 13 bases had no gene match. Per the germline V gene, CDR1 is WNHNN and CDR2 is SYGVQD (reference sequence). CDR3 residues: CASSVWEKREGFSYEQYF. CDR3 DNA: TGCGCCAGCAGTGTGTGGGAAAAGCGGGAGGGTTTTTCCTACGAGCAGTACTTC.

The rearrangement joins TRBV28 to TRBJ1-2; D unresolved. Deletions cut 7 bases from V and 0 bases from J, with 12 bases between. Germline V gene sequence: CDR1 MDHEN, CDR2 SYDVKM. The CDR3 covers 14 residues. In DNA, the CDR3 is TGTGCCAGCATGTTAGAAAAATCTAACTATGGCTACACCTTC. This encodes CASMLEKSNYGYTF.

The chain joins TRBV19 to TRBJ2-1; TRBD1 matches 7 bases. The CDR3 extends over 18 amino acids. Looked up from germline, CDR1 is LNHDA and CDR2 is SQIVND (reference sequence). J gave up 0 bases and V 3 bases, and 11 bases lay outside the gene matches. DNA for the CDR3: TGTGCCAGTAGTATCTTCCGGGACAGAAGTAGCTCCTACAATGAGCAGTTCTTC. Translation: CASSIFRDRSSSYNEQFF.

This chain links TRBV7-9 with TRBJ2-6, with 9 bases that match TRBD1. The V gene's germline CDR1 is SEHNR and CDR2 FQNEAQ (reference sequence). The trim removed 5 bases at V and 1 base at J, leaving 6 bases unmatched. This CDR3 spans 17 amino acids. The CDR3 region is CASSRGQGKSGANVLTF. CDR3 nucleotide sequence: TGTGCCAGCAGCCGAGGACAGGGGAAGTCTGGGGCCAACGTCCTGACTTTC.

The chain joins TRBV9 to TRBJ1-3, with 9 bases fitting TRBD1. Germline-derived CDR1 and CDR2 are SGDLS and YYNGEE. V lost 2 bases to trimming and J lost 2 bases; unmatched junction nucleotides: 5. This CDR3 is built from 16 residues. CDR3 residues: CASSVQGQGAGNTIYF. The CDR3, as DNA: TGTGCCAGCAGCGTCCAGGGACAGGGAGCTGGAAACACCATATATTTT.

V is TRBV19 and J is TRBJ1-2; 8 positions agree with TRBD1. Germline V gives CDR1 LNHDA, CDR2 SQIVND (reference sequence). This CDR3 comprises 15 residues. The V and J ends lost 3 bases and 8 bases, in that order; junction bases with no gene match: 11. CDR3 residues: CASSMLDRAIGGYTF. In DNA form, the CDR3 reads TGTGCCAGTAGTATGCTGGACAGGGCCATAGGAGGCTACACCTTC.

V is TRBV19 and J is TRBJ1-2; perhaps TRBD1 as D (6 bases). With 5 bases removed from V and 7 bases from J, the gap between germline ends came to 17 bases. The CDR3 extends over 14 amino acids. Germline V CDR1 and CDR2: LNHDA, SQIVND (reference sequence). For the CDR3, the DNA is TGTGCCAGTAGTTTCCAACAGGGCGTCGGTGGCTACACCTTC. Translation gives CASSFQQGVGGYTF.

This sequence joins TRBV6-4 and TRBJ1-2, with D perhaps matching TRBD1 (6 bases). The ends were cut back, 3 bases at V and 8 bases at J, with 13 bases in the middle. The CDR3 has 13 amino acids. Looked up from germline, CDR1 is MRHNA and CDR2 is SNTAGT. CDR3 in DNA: TGTGCCAGCAGTGAATTCGGGGGGCAAGGCTACACCTTC. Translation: CASSEFGGQGYTF.

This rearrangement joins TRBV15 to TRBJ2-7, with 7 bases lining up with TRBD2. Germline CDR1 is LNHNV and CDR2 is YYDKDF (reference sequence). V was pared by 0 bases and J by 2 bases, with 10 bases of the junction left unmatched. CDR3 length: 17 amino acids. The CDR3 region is CATSRELAASGPYEQYF. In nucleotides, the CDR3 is TGTGCCACCAGCAGAGAATTGGCGGCTAGCGGACCCTACGAGCAGTACTTC. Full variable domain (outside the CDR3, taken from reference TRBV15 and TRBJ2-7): DAMVIQNPRYQVTQFGKPVTLSCSQTLNHNVMYWYQQKSSQAPKLLFHYYDKDFNNEADTPDNFQSRRPNTSFCFLDIRSPGLGDTAMYLCATSRELAASGPYEQYFGPGTRLTVT.

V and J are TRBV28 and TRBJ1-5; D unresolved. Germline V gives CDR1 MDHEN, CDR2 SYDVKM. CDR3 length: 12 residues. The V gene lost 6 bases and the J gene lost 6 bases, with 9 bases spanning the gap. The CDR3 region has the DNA TGTGCCAGCAGCACAGACCTTCAGCCCCAGCATTTT. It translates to CASSTDLQPQHF.

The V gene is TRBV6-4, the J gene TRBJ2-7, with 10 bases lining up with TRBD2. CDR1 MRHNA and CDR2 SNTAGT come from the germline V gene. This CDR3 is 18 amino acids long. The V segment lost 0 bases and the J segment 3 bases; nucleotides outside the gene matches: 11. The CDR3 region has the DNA TGTGCCAGCAGTGACTCTTCTAGCGGGAGTCGGCCGTTCTACGAGCAGTACTTC. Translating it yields CASSDSSSGSRPFYEQYF.